The present T cell receptor beta chain was sequenced within a study of blood T cells in healthy people across ages. This clonotype was detected once. The antigen is unknown. Sample-barcoded 5' priming and a J-beta primer mix drove a second PCR of roughly 7 to 11 cycles. In TCRdb, the 5' RACE reads were re-called with MiXCR into one record per CDR3 protein. Seen here are over 600,000 distinct CDR3 sequences, roughly 41% observed once, and the top ten hold 25% to 35%. Study findings and constraints: More naive CD4+ cells and higher diversity were found in long-lived than in aged donors. TCR beta diversity correlated strongly with naive T cell percentage.

CDR1 and CDR2 (germline): PRHDT, FYEKMQ (reference sequence). The CDR3 has 16 amino acids. V dropped 3 bases and J dropped 1 base, with 13 bases sitting between them. The receptor was isolated from a man older than 75 in good health. This chain joins TRBV13 and TRBJ2-1; D may correspond to TRBD1 or TRBD2 (5 bases each). The sequencing input was blood. The CDR3 DNA sequence: TGTGCCAGCAGCTTGCGTGGGACCCAATCCTACAATGAGCAGTTCTTC. It yields the protein CASSLRGTQSYNEQFF.